Described below is a single TCR beta chain sequence and its context. The data belong to a study of technical replicates of blood from several donors. Germline V gives CDR1 LNHDA, CDR2 SQIVND (reference sequence). This CDR3 is 14 amino acids long. The V and J ends lost 3 bases and 0 bases respectively, with 6 bases between them. The protocol was immunoSEQ multiplex PCR, while the TCRdb copy is restricted to in-frame clones and leaves out a portion. The sample carries approximately 95,000 clones, approximately 95% recorded once. This chain joins TRBV19 and TRBJ1-3; D gene unclear. This sequence originates from a human donor in good health. The sequencing sample was made of T cells isolated from PBMCs. CDR3 sequence reads: CASSIRGSGNTIYF. The CDR3 nucleotides read TGTGCCAGTAGTATCCGGGGCTCTGGAAACACCATATATTTT. Drawing the rest from reference TRBV19 and TRBJ1-3, the complete variable domain is DGGITQSPKYLFRKEGQNVTLSCEQNLNHDAMYWYRQDPGQGLRLIYYSQIVNDFQKGDIAEGYSVSREKKESFPLTVTSAQKNPTAFYLCASSIRGSGNTIYFGEGSWLTVV.